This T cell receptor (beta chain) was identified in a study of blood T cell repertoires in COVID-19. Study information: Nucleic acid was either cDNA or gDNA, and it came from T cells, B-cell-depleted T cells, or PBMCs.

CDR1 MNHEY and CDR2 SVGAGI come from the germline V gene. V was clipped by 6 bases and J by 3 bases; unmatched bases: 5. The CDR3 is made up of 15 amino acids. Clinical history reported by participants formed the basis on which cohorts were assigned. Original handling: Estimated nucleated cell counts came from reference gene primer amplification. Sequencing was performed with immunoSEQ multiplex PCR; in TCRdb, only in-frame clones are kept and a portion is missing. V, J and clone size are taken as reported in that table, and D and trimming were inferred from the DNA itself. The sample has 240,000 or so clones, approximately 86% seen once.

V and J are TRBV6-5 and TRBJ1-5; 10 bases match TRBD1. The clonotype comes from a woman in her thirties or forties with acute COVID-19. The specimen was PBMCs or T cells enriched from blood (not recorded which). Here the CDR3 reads CASRKDRGYNQPQHF. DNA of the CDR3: TGTGCCAGCAGGAAGGACAGGGGGTACAATCAGCCCCAGCATTTT.